The T cell receptor (beta chain) described here comes from a study of shared clonotypes between healthy human individuals. Study-level information: The cohort comprised a couple of women and a few men. Their ages spanned 18 to 49 years. The study used three CD4 naive, three CD4 memory, two CD8 naive and one CD8 memory plate per donor.

Method: immunoSEQ multiplex PCR; TCRdb's copy keeps in-frame clones and lacks some. Among approximately 500,000 clones listed, 90% to 96% were seen once. The CDR3 is 14 amino acids. J was trimmed by 2 bases and V by 4 bases; bases with no gene match: 6. Looked up from germline, CDR1 is SQVTM and CDR2 is ANQGSEA. The origin of this receptor is a woman in her 30s in good health. Sequencing input: naive CD4+ T cells sorted from blood. Specified subset: CD45RA+ positively selected. V and J are TRBV29-1 and TRBJ2-3; the match to TRBD2 covers 7 bases. CDR3 region: CSVGTGTNTDTQYF. In DNA form, the CDR3 reads TGCAGCGTTGGTACCGGGACTAACACAGATACGCAGTATTTT.